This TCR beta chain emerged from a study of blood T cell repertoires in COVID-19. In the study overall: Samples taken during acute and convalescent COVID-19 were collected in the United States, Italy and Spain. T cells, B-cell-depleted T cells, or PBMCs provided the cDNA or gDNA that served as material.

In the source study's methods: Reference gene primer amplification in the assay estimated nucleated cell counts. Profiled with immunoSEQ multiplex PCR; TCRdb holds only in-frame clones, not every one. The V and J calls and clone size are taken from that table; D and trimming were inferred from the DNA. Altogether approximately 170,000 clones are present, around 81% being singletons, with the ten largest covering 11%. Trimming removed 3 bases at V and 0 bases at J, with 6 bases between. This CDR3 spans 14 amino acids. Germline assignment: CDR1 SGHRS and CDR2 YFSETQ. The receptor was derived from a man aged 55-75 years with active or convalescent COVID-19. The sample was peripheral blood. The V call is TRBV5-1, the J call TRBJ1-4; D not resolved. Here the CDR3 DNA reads TGCGCCAGCAGCTACGGGTCAACTAATGAAAAACTGTTTTTT. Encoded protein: CASSYGSTNEKLFF.